The 5 T cell receptor beta chains below come from one sample, sequenced in a study of cytomegalovirus exposure and HLA in healthy donors. Assay used: immunoSEQ multiplex PCR; TCRdb lists only in-frame clones, some missing. The sample has fewer than 400,000 clones, more than 80% seen once. Material: PBMCs. These receptors originate from a woman between 18 and 29 years old in good health and CMV-seronegative.

The chain is built from TRBV30 and TRBJ2-5, with D possibly matching TRBD1 (5 bases). Per the germline V gene, CDR1 is GTSNPN and CDR2 is SVGIG (reference sequence). V lost 1 base and J 5 bases, leaving 5 bases between the germline ends. CDR3 length equals 11 residues. DNA of the CDR3: TGTGCCTGGAGTGAGGGGGAGACCCAGTACTTC. Amino acids: CAWSEGETQYF.

V and J are TRBV7-9 and TRBJ1-5; weak D call: TRBD1 (6 bases). Germline-derived CDR1 and CDR2 are SEHNR and FQNEAQ (reference sequence). CDR3 length: 14 amino acids. Trimming shortened V by 5 bases and J by 1 base, and 9 bases separated the two germline ends. CDR3 sequence (DNA): TGTGCCAGCAGCCCAGGGGAGAGCAATCAGCCCCAGCATTTT. This translates into CASSPGESNQPQHF.

V is TRBV9 and J is TRBJ1-1; weak D call: TRBD1 (5 bases). Germline V gives CDR1 SGDLS, CDR2 YYNGEE. Trimming pared 0 bases from V and 2 bases from J, leaving 11 bases between. The CDR3 is made up of 15 amino acids. The CDR3 spells CASSVGPGSNTEAFF. DNA of the CDR3: TGTGCCAGCAGCGTAGGTCCAGGGTCAAACACTGAAGCTTTCTTT.

The rearrangement links TRBV28 to TRBJ1-5, with 10 bases identical to TRBD1. This CDR3 contains 15 residues. The trim removed 5 bases at V and 5 bases at J, leaving 6 bases unmatched. Germline CDR1 reads MDHEN; CDR2 reads SYDVKM. This CDR3 reads CASSPGDRGYQPQHF. The CDR3 region has the DNA TGTGCCAGCAGTCCCGGGGACAGGGGCTATCAGCCCCAGCATTTT.

The CDR3 is CASSWTGGKNTEAFF. CDR3 nucleotide sequence: TGTGCCAGCAGTTGGACAGGGGGGAAGAACACTGAAGCTTTCTTT. The chain uses TRBV27 and TRBJ1-1, with 10 bases matching TRBD1. Germline V gives CDR1 MNHEY, CDR2 SMNVEV (reference sequence). This CDR3 has 15 residues. The V and J ends lost 4 bases and 1 base, in that order; junction bases with no gene match: 3.